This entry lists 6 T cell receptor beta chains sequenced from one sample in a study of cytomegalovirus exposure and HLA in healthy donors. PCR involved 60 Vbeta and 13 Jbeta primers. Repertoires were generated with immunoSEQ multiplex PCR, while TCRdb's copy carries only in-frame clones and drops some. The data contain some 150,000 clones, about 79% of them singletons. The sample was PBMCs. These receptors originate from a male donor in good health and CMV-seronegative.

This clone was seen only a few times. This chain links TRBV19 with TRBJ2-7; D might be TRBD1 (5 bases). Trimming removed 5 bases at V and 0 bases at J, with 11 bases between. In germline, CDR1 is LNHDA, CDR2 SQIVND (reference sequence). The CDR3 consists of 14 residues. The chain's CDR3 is CASSDSTFSYEQYF. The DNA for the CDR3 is TGTGCCAGTAGTGACAGCACCTTCTCCTACGAGCAGTACTTC. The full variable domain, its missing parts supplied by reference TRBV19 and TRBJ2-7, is DGGITQSPKYLFRKEGQNVTLSCEQNLNHDAMYWYRQDPGQGLRLIYYSQIVNDFQKGDIAEGYSVSREKKESFPLTVTSAQKNPTAFYLCASSDSTFSYEQYFGPGTRLTVT.

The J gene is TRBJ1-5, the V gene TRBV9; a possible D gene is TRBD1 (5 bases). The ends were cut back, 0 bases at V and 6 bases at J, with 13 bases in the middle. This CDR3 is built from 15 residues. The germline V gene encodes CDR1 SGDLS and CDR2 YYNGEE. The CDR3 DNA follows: TGTGCCAGCAGCGTAGGTCCAGGGTTGGGTCAGCCCCAGCATTTT. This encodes CASSVGPGLGQPQHF.

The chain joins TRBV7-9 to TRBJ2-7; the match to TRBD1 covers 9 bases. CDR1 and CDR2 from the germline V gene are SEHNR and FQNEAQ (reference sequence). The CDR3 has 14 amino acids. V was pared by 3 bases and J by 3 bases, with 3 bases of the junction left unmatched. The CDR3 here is CASSFGTGFYEQYF. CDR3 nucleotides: TGTGCCAGCAGCTTCGGGACAGGGTTCTACGAGCAGTACTTC.

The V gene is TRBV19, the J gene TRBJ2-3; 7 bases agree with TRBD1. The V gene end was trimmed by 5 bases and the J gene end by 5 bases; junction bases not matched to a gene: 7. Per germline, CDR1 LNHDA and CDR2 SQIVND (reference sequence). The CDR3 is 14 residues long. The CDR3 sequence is CASSGDRGKDTQYF. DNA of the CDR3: TGTGCCAGTAGTGGGGACAGAGGAAAAGATACGCAGTATTTT.

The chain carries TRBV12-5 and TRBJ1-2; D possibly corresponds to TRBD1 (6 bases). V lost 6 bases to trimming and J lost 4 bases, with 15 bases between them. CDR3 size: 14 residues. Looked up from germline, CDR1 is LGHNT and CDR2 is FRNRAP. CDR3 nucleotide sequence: TGTGCTAGTGGCATTGAGACAGGACGCTATGGCTACACCTTC. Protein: CASGIETGRYGYTF.

CDR3 coding DNA: TGTGCCAGCAGTTTAGGTACGGGCGGGGACACTGAAGCTTTCTTT. This encodes CASSLGTGGDTEAFF. The rearrangement uses TRBV27 and TRBJ1-1; no clear D. The CDR3 has 15 amino acids. V lost 2 bases and J 3 bases, leaving 13 bases between the germline ends. Per germline, CDR1 MNHEY and CDR2 SMNVEV (reference sequence).